The rows below give T cell receptor beta chains drawn from one sample of a study of cytomegalovirus exposure and HLA in healthy donors. Profiled with immunoSEQ multiplex PCR; TCRdb holds only in-frame clones, not every one. Seen here are about 200,000 clones, 70% to 80% observed once, and the top ten hold 0.35% to 0.5%. The source material was PBMCs. These receptor sequences come from a male donor in good health and CMV-seropositive. CDR3s include the opening cysteine and the closing phenylalanine or tryptophan. A D gene is named only where the DNA matches it firmly. Part of the rows lack a size; the others show once, few, many or a class for expanded clones.

j_gene	abundance	v_gene	d_gene	CDR3nt	CDR3aa
TRBJ2-4	.	TRBV29-1	.	TGCAGCGTTGTCTACAGCCAAAACATTCAGTACTTC	CSVVYSQNIQYF
TRBJ2-7	.	TRBV27	.	TGTGCCAGCAGTTTAAGGGGCTACGAGCAGTACTTC	CASSLRGYEQYF
TRBJ2-3	.	TRBV28	TRBD2	TGTGCCAGCAGACCACTAGCGCACACAGATACGCAGTATTTT	CASRPLAHTDTQYF
TRBJ1-2	.	TRBV5-4	.	TGTGCCAGCAGCTCCCCGATGAGTACCTCTAACTATGGCTACACCTTC	CASSSPMSTSNYGYTF
TRBJ1-1	few	TRBV7-2	.	TGTGCCAGCAGCTCGGGCGGGGGGCGCGACACTGAAGCTTTCTTT	CASSSGGGRDTEAFF
TRBJ2-1	.	TRBV10-2	TRBD1	TGCGCCAGCGAAAACAGGGGGCTAAACAATGAGCAGTTCTTC	CASENRGLNNEQFF
TRBJ1-2	.	TRBV19	.	TGTGCCGGGCAGACACCGACGTTACGATGCTACACCTTC	CAGQTPTLRCYTF
TRBJ2-2	.	TRBV19	.	TGTGCCAGTAGAAGAGTAACCACCGGGGAGCTGTTTTTT	CASRRVTTGELFF
TRBJ2-2	.	TRBV6-1	.	TGTGCCAGCAGTGGAGCCTCTAGAGGAGGACTGAACACCGGGGAGCTGTTTTTT	CASSGASRGGLNTGELFF
TRBJ2-6	.	TRBV29-1	.	TGCAGCGTTGAGGGGGAGGACGGGAAGGTGGGGGCCAACGTCCTGACTTTC	CSVEGEDGKVGANVLTF
TRBJ1-2	once	TRBV6-1	TRBD1	TGTGCCAGCAGTGAATTTGATAATTCCCCTGGACAGGGGGAACACTATGGCTACACCTTC	CASSEFDNSPGQGEHYGYTF
TRBJ2-7	.	TRBV5-1	.	TGCGCCAGCAGCTTGGAGTCTAGCTCCTACGAGCAGTACTTC	CASSLESSSYEQYF
TRBJ2-1	.	TRBV28	TRBD2	TGTGCCAGCAGTTTAAGCGGGAGTTCCTACAATGAGCAGTTCTTC	CASSLSGSSYNEQFF
TRBJ2-1	.	TRBV9	TRBD2	TGTGCCAGCAGCGTAGCCCCGACTCGGCGGGGGAAATACAATGAGCAGTTCTTC	CASSVAPTRRGKYNEQFF
TRBJ1-5	once	TRBV19	TRBD1	TGTGCCAGTAGTCCTCACGGGAAGGGGGCAGGCCAGCCCCAGCATTTT	CASSPHGKGAGQPQHF